The T cell receptor beta chain under discussion was sequenced for a study of vaccination and CD4 T cells after COVID-19. Study-level information: The interval from dose two to post-vaccine sampling had a median of approximately 73 days, and it ranged from 14 to 241. Overlapping SARS-CoV-2, HCoV-NL63, HCoV-OC43 and HCoV-229E spike peptides were used to stimulate cells. Study-wide results and limits: Going from about 22 to 38, median SARS-CoV-2-reactive clonotypes did not rise significantly.

Treatment of the sample: approximately 9-day PBMC culture with coronavirus spike peptide pools or control peptides (ViraFEST assay). Once peptide pools had expanded antigen-specific T cells, ViraFEST sequenced TCRs. The Oncomine TCR Beta short-read assay was applied to DNA of cultured CD4+ T cells. Via MiXCR, TCRdb re-called the PCR reads, giving one row per CDR3 protein. Among around 6,000 distinct CDR3 sequences, almost 50% were seen once, and the ten largest hold 25% to 40%. Points on this clonotype: Its specificity is unknown. At one end the junction does not follow the germline gene, possibly because of a read error.

The sequenced sample consisted of CD4+ T cells from blood, cultured in vitro. This sequence was found in a human donor who had recovered from COVID-19.

CDR3 in amino acids: CASSFQGFYNEQFF. The CDR3 bases are TGCGCCAGCAGCTTCCAGGGCTTCTACAATGAGCAGTTCTTC. The chain employs TRBV7-9 and TRBJ2-1, with D possibly TRBD1 on 5 matching bases. The CDR3 contains 14 residues. CDR1 is SEHNR and CDR2 is FQNEAQ in the germline V gene (reference sequence).